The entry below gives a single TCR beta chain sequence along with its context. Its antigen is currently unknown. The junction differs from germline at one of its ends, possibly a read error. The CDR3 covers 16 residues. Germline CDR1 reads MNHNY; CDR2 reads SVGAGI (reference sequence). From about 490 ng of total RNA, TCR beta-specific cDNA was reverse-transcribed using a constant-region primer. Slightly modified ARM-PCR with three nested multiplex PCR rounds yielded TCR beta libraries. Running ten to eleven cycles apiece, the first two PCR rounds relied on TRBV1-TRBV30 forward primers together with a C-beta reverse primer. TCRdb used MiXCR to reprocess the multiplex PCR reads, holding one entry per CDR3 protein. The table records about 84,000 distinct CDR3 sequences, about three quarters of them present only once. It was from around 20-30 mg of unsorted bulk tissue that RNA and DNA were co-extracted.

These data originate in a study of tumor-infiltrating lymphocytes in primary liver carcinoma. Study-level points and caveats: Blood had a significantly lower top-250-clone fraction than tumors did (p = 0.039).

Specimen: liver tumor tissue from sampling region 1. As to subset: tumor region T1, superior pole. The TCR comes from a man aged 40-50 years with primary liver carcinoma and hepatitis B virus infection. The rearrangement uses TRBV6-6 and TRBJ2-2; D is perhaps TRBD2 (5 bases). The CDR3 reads CASRSNRAANTGELLF. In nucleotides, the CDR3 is TGTGCCAGCAGAAGTAACCGGGCCGCGAACACCGGGGAGCTGCTTTTT.